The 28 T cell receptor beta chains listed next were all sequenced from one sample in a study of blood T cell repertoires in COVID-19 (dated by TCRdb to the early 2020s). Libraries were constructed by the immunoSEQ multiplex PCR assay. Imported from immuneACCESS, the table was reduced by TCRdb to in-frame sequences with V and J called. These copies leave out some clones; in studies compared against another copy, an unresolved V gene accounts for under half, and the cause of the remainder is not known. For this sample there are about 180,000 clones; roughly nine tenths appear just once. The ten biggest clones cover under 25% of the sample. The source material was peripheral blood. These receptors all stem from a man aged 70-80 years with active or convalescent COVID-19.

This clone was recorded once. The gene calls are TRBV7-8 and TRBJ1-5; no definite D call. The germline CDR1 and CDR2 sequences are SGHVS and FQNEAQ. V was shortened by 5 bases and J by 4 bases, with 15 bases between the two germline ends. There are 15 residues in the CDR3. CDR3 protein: CASSRGSLENQPQHF. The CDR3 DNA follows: TGTGCCAGCAGCCGAGGGAGTTTGGAAAATCAGCCCCAGCATTTT.

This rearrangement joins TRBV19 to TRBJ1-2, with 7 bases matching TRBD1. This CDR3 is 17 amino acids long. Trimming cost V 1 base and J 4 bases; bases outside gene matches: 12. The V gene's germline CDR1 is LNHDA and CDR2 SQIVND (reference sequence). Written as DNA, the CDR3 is TGTGCCAGTAGTATAGTTCCCGACAGGGCAATCACCTATGGCTACACCTTC. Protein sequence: CASSIVPDRAITYGYTF.

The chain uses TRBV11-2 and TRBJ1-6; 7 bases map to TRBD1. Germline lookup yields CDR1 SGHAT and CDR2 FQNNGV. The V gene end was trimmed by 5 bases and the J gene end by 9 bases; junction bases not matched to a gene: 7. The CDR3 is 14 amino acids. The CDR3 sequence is CASSEGQLSSPLHF. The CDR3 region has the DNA TGTGCCAGCAGCGAGGGACAGCTAAGTTCACCCCTCCACTTT.

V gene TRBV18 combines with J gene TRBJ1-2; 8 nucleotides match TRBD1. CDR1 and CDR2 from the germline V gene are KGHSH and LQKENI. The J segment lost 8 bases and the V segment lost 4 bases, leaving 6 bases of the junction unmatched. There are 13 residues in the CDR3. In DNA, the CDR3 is TGTGCCAGCTCACTTCTGACAGGGGAAGGCTACACCTTC. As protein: CASSLLTGEGYTF.

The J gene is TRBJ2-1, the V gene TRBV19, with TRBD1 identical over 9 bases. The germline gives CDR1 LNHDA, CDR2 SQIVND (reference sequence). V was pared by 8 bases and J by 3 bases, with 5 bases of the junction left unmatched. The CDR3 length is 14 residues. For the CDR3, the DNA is TGTGCCAGTCGTCGACAGGGGGACTACAATGAGCAGTTCTTC. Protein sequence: CASRRQGDYNEQFF. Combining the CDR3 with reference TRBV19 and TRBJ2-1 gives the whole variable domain DGGITQSPKYLFRKEGQNVTLSCEQNLNHDAMYWYRQDPGQGLRLIYYSQIVNDFQKGDIAEGYSVSREKKESFPLTVTSAQKNPTAFYLCASRRQGDYNEQFFGPGTRLTVL.

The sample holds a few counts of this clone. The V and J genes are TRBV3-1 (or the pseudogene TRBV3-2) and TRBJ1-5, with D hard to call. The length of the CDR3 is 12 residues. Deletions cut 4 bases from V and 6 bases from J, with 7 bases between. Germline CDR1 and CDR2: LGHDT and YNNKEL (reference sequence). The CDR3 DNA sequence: TGTGCCAGCAGCCCTAGAGGTCAGCCCCAGCATTTT. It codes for CASSPRGQPQHF.

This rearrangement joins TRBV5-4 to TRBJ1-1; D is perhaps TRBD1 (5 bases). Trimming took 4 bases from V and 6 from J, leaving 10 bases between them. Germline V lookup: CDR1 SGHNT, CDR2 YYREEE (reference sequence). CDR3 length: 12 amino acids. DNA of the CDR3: TGTGCCAGCAGCCCGGACAAGGCTGAAGCTTTCTTT. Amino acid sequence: CASSPDKAEAFF.

As DNA, the CDR3 is TGTGCCAGCAGCTTTAGCGTAGGGGGAGATACGCAGTATTTT. It translates to CASSFSVGGDTQYF. The rearrangement joins TRBV7-9 to TRBJ2-3; D perhaps matches TRBD1 (6 bases). The V gene's germline CDR1 is SEHNR and CDR2 FQNEAQ (reference sequence). The CDR3 is 14 residues long. The germline V and J ends were trimmed by 3 bases and 5 bases, with 12 bases remaining between them.

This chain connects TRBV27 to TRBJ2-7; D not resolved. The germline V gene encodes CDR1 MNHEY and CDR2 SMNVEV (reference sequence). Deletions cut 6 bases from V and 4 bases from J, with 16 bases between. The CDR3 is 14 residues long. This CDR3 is CASSPSGRGYEQYF. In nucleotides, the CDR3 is TGTGCCAGCAGCCCCAGTGGGCGTGGGTACGAGCAGTACTTC.

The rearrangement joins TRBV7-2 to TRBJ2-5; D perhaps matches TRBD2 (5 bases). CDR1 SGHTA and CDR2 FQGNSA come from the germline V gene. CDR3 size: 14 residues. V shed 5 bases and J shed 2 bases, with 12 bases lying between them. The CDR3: CASSPRTGQETQYF. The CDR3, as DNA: TGTGCCAGCAGCCCCCGGACGGGACAAGAGACCCAGTACTTC.

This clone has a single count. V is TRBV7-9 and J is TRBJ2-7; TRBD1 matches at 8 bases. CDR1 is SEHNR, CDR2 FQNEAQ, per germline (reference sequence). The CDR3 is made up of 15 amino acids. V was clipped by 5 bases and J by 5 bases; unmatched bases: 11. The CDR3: CASSQRTGIDHEQYF. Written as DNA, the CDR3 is TGTGCCAGCAGCCAGCGGACAGGGATCGACCACGAGCAGTACTTC.

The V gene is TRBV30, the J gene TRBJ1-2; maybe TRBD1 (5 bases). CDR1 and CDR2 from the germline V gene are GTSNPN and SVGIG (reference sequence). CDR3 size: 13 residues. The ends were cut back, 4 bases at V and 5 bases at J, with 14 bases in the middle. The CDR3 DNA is TGTGCCTGGACAGCCAGGGCCTCTTATGGCTACACCTTC. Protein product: CAWTARASYGYTF. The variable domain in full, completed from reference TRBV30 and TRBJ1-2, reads SQTIHQWPATLVQPVGSPLSLECTVEGTSNPNLYWYRQAAGRGLQLLFYSVGIGQISSEVPQNLSASRPQDRQFILSSKKLLLSDSGFYLCAWTARASYGYTFGSGTRLTVV.

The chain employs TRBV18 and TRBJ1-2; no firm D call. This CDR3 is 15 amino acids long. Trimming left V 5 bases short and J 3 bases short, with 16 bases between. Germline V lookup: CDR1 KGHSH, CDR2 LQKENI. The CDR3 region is CASSSQPLIDYGYTF. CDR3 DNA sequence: TGTGCCAGCTCATCACAGCCCCTAATCGACTATGGCTACACCTTC.

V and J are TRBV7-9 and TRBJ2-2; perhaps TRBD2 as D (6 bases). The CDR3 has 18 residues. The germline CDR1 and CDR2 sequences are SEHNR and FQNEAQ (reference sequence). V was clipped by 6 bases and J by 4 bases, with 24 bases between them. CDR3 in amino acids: CASRSGPGERGLTGELFF. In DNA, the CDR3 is TGTGCCAGCAGAAGCGGGCCCGGCGAGCGTGGGCTCACCGGGGAGCTGTTTTTT.

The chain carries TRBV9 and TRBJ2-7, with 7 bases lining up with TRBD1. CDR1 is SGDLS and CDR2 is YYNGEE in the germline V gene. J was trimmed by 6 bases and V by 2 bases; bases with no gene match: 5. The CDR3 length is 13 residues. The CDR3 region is CASSVTGDGEQYF. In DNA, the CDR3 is TGTGCCAGCAGCGTTACAGGGGATGGCGAGCAGTACTTC.

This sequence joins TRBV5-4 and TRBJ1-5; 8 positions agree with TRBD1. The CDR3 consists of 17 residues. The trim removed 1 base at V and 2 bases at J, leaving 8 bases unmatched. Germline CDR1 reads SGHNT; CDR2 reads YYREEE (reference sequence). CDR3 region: CASSLYGQGDGNQPQHF. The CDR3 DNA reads TGTGCCAGCAGCTTGTACGGACAGGGCGATGGCAATCAGCCCCAGCATTTT.

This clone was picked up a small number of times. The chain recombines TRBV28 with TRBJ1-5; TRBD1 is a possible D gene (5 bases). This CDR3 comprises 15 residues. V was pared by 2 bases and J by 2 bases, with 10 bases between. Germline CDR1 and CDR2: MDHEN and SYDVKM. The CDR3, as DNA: TGTGCCAGCAGTTTACAGGGAGGTGGCAATCAGCCCCAGCATTTT. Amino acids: CASSLQGGGNQPQHF.

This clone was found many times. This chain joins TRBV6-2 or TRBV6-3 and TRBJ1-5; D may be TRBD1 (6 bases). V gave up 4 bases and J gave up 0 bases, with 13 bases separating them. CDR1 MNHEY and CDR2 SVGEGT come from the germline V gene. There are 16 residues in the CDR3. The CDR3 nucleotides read TGTGCCAGCAGTTCGGGACACGCGTATAGCAATCAGCCCCAGCATTTT. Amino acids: CASSSGHAYSNQPQHF.

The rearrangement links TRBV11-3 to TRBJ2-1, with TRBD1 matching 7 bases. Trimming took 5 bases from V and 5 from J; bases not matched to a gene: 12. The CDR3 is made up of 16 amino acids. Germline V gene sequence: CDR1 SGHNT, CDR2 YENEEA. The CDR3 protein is CASSANPGTANNEQFF. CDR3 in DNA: TGTGCCAGCAGCGCCAACCCCGGGACAGCGAACAATGAGCAGTTCTTC. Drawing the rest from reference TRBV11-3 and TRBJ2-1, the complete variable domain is EAGVVQSPRYKIIEKKQPVAFWCNPISGHNTLYWYLQNLGQGPELLIRYENEEAVDDSQLPKDRFSAERLKGVDSTLKIQPAELGDSAVYLCASSANPGTANNEQFFGPGTRLTVL.

The CDR3 here is CASSFNRGTYGYTF. DNA for the CDR3: TGCGCCAGCAGCTTCAACAGGGGGACGTATGGCTACACCTTC. V and J are TRBV5-1 and TRBJ1-2; 8 nucleotides match TRBD1. The CDR3 has 14 residues. In germline, CDR1 is SGHRS, CDR2 YFSETQ. V was clipped by 2 bases and J by 5 bases; unmatched bases: 5.

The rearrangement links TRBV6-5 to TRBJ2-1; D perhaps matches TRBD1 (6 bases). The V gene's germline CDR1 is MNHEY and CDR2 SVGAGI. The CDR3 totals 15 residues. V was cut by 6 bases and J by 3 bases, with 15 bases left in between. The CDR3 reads CASRVAGVGYNEQFF. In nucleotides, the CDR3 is TGTGCCAGCAGAGTGGCAGGGGTTGGCTACAATGAGCAGTTCTTC.

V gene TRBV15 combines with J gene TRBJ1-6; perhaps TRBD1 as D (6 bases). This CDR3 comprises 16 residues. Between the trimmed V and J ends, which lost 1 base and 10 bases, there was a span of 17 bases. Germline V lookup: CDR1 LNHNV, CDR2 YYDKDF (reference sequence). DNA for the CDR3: TGTGCCACCAGCAGAGTCGGTGGCAGGGGAAGATCACCCCTCCACTTT. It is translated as CATSRVGGRGRSPLHF.

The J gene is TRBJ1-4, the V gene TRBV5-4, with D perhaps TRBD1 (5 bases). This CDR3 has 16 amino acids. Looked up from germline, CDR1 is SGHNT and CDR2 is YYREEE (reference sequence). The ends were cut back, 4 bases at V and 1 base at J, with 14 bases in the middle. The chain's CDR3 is CASSMGVGGTNEKLFF. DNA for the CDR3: TGTGCCAGCAGCATGGGGGTCGGGGGAACTAATGAAAAACTGTTTTTT.

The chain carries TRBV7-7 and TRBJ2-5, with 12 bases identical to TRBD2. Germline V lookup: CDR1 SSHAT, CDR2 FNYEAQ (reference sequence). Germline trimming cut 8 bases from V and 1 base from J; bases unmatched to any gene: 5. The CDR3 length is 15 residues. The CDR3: CASSRTSGVQETQYF. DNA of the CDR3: TGTGCCAGCTCCAGGACTAGCGGGGTCCAAGAGACCCAGTACTTC.

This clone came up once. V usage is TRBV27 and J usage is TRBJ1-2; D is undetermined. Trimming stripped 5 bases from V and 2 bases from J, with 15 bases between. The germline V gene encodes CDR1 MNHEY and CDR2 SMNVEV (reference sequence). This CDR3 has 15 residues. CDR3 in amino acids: CASSQPSTGNYGYTF. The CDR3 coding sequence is TGTGCCAGCAGTCAACCAAGCACGGGAAACTATGGCTACACCTTC.

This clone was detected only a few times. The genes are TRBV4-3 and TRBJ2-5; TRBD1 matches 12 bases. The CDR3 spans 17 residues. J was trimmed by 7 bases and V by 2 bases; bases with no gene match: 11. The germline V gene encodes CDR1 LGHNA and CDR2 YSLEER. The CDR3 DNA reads TGCGCCAGCAGCCAAACCCGGGACAGGGGGCGGGTTGGGACCCAGTACTTC. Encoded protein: CASSQTRDRGRVGTQYF.

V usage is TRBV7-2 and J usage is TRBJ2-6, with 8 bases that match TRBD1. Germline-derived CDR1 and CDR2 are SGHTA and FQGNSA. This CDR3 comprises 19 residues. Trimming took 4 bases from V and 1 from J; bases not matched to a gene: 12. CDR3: CASSSVPGTGGSGANVLTF. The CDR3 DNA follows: TGTGCCAGCAGCTCCGTCCCGGGGACAGGAGGATCTGGGGCCAACGTCCTGACTTTC.

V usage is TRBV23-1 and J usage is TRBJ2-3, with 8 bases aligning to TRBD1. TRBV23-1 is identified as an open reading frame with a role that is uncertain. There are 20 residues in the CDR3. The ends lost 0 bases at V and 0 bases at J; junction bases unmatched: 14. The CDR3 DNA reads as TGCGCCAGCAGTCAATCGCCGGGCAGGGGGCACCGATCGAGCACAGATACGCAGTATTTT. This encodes CASSQSPGRGHRSSTDTQYF.